These 11 T cell receptor beta chains came from one sample sequenced in a study of regulatory T cells in long-lasting Graves disease. Sample time point: persistent/refractory GD, antithyroid drugs over 5 years with positive TRAb. The TCR library was made from RNA that had been extracted from PBMCs in TRIzol. To make TCR beta libraries, researchers used iRepertoire HTBI primers and Arm-PCR of CDR3 regions. TCRdb fed the multiplex PCR reads into MiXCR, producing one record per CDR3 protein. The sample has 430,000 or so distinct CDR3 sequences, around 20% seen once. The sample consisted of peripheral blood mononuclear cells (PBMCs), taken when the disease was refractory, from a patient treated with antithyroid drugs. All receptors derive from a female donor with Graves disease.

This clonotype was counted many times. The V call is TRBV3-1, the J call TRBJ1-1, with D unresolved. Deletions cut 0 bases from V and 1 base from J, with 6 bases between. CDR3 size: 14 residues. Looked up from germline, CDR1 is LGHDT and CDR2 is YNNKEL (reference sequence). This chain's CDR3 is CASSQEYQNTEAFF. The DNA of the CDR3 is TGTGCCAGCAGCCAAGAATACCAGAACACTGAAGCTTTCTTT.

This chain connects TRBV15 to TRBJ2-5; D is uncertain. CDR1 and CDR2 from the germline V gene are LNHNV and YYDKDF (reference sequence). The CDR3 totals 16 residues. Trimming removed 0 bases from V and 2 bases from J, with 13 bases in between. DNA for the CDR3: TGTGCCACCAGCAGAGATCATCGGGCGGCTCAAGAGACCCAGTACTTC. Translation: CATSRDHRAAQETQYF.

This clonotype was detected ten times or more. The genes are TRBV20-1 and TRBJ2-5; 8 bases are a match to TRBD1. Looked up from germline, CDR1 is DFQATT and CDR2 is SNEGSKA (reference sequence). The CDR3 is 13 residues long. Trimming took 3 bases from V and 4 from J; bases not matched to a gene: 4. Here the CDR3 reads CSASLTGGETQYF. Here the CDR3 DNA reads TGCAGTGCTAGCCTTACAGGGGGAGAGACCCAGTACTTC.

The sample holds many counts of this clonotype. V is TRBV2 and J is TRBJ2-7; TRBD2 matches at 10 bases. V dropped 4 bases and J dropped 4; count of bases not matched to a gene: 13. Germline CDR1 is SNHLY and CDR2 is FYNNEI. CDR3 length: 17 amino acids. CDR3 loop: CASSGGAGAGGPYEQYF. CDR3 in DNA: TGTGCCAGCAGTGGGGGGGCAGGAGCGGGAGGGCCGTACGAGCAGTACTTC.

This clonotype was counted many times. The V gene is TRBV11-1, the J gene TRBJ2-5, with TRBD1 matching over 8 bases. The CDR3 covers 13 residues. CDR1 is SGHAT and CDR2 is FQDESV in the germline V gene (reference sequence). V lost 4 bases and J lost 6; bases outside the gene matches: 4. CDR3 protein: CASSYRGEQTQYF. CDR3 in DNA: TGTGCCAGCAGCTACAGGGGGGAGCAGACCCAGTACTTC.

V usage is TRBV20-1 and J usage is TRBJ2-7, with D hard to call. V was trimmed by 2 bases and J by 0 bases, leaving 2 bases between them. Per germline, CDR1 DFQATT and CDR2 SNEGSKA (reference sequence). The CDR3 loop spans 11 amino acids. CDR3 nucleotides: TGCAGTGCTAGACACTCCTACGAGCAGTACTTC. It codes for CSARHSYEQYF.

This clonotype came up many times. The CDR3 is CASSPWTRQPYEQYF. The CDR3 DNA reads TGTGCCAGCAGTCCCTGGACTAGACAGCCGTACGAGCAGTACTTC. V usage is TRBV28 and J usage is TRBJ2-7; TRBD2 matches at 7 bases. Germline-derived CDR1 and CDR2 are MDHEN and SYDVKM. J gave up 4 bases and V 5 bases, and 11 bases lay outside the gene matches. The CDR3 contains 15 residues.

V gene TRBV3-1 combines with J gene TRBJ1-5, with unresolved D. The germline CDR1 and CDR2 sequences are LGHDT and YNNKEL (reference sequence). The CDR3 has 16 residues. Trimming stripped 1 base from V and 5 bases from J, with 15 bases between. The CDR3 here is CASSQAGKAADQPQHF. Here the CDR3 DNA reads TGTGCCAGCAGCCAAGCCGGGAAGGCGGCGGATCAGCCCCAGCATTTT.

This clonotype was counted ten times or more. V usage is TRBV27 and J usage is TRBJ2-7; 10 bases align to TRBD1. Trimming cost V 0 bases and J 2 bases; bases outside gene matches: 4. The germline V gene has CDR1 MNHEY and CDR2 SMNVEV (reference sequence). This CDR3 has 16 residues. The CDR3 sequence is CASSLSPGTGAYEQYF. CDR3 sequence (DNA): TGTGCCAGCAGTTTATCCCCCGGGACAGGGGCCTACGAGCAGTACTTC.

This clonotype appeared many times. The CDR3 sequence: CATSREDRFLSYEQYF. The CDR3 DNA reads as TGTGCCACCAGCAGAGAAGACAGGTTCCTATCCTACGAGCAGTACTTC. This rearrangement joins TRBV15 to TRBJ2-7; TRBD1 is a possible D gene (6 bases). Germline CDR1 LNHNV, CDR2 YYDKDF (reference sequence). The V gene lost 0 bases and the J gene lost 1 base, with 13 bases spanning the gap. The CDR3 has 16 residues.

The genes are TRBV2 and TRBJ2-2; no clear D. V lost 6 bases to trimming and J lost 0 bases, with 8 bases between them. The CDR3 sequence is 14 residues long. In germline, CDR1 is SNHLY, CDR2 FYNNEI. CDR3 residues: CASSLKSNTGELFF. The CDR3, as DNA: TGTGCCAGCAGCTTAAAATCGAACACCGGGGAGCTGTTTTTT.